This T cell receptor (beta chain) was captured in a study of blood T cell repertoires in COVID-19. Looking at the study overall: COVID-19 samples from acute and convalescent phases originated in the United States, Italy and Spain. Sample material is recorded as cDNA or gDNA derived from T cells, B-cell-depleted T cells, or PBMCs.

This clone came up once. Germline V CDR1 and CDR2: LGHDT, YNNKEL (reference sequence). This CDR3 is built from 17 residues. J gave up 6 bases and V 7 bases, and 18 bases lay outside the gene matches. Authors' methods: For nucleated cells, counts were estimated from reference gene primer amplification. TCRdb's table, derived via immunoSEQ multiplex PCR, lists solely in-frame clones and lacks some. Clone size and the V and J calls come from that table; the DNA yielded D and trimming. The sample has fewer than 500,000 clones; approximately 90% are singletons. Seattle participants joined during active infection and were tracked over time.

This TCR came from a man aged 18 to 35 with COVID-19, enrolled during active disease. Sequences were obtained from peripheral blood. J is TRBJ2-1 and V is TRBV3-1 (or the pseudogene TRBV3-2), with 7 bases fitting TRBD2. This chain's CDR3 is CASTPKMQSGTINEQFF. CDR3 coding DNA: TGTGCCAGCACCCCCAAGATGCAAAGCGGGACTATCAATGAGCAGTTCTTC.